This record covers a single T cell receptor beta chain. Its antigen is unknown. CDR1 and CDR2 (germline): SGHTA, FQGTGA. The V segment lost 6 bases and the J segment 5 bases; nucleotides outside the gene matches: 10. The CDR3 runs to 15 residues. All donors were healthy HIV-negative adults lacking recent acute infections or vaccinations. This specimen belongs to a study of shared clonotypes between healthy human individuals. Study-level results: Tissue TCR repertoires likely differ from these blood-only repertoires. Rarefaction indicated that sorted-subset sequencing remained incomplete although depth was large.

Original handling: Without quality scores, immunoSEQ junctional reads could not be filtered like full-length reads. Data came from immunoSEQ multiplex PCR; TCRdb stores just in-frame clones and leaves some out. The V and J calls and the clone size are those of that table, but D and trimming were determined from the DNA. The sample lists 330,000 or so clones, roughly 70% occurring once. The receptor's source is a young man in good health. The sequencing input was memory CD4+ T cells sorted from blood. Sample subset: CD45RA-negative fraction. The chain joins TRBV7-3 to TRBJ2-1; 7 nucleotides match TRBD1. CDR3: CASSSDRVVNNEQFF. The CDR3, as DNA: TGTGCCAGCAGTTCCGACAGGGTCGTAAACAATGAGCAGTTCTTC.